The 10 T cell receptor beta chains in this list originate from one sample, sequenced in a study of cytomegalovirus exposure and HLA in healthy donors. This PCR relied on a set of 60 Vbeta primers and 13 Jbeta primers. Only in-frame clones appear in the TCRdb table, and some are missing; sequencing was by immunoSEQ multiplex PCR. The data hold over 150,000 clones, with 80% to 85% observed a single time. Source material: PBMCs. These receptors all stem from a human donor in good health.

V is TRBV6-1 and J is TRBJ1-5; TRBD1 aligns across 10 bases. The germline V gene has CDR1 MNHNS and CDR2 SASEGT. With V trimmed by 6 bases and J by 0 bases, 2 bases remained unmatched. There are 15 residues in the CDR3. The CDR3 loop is CASSRTGGSNQPQHF. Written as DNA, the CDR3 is TGTGCCAGCAGCAGGACAGGGGGTAGCAATCAGCCCCAGCATTTT.

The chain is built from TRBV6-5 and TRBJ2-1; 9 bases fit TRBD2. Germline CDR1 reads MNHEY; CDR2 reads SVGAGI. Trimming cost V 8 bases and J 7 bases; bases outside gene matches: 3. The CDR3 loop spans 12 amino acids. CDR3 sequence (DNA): TGTGCCAGCCACGCGGGGGGGAATGAGCAGTTCTTC. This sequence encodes CASHAGGNEQFF.

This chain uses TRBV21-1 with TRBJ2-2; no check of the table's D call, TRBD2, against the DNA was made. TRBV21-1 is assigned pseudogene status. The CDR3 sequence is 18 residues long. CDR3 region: CASSKVRVAGGGAGELFF. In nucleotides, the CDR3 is TGTGCCAGCAGCAAAGTGAGGGTAGCGGGGGGAGGGGCCGGGGAGCTGTTTTTT.

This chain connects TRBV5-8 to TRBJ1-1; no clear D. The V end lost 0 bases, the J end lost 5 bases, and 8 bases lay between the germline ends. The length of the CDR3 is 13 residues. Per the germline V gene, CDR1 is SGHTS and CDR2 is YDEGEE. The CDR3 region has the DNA TGTGCCAGCAGCTTGGTTGGGAGGACTGAAGCTTTCTTT. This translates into CASSLVGRTEAFF. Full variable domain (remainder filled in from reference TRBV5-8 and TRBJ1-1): EAGVTQSPTHLIKTRGQQATLRCSPISGHTSVYWYQQALGLGLQFLLWYDEGEERNRGNFPPRFSGRQFPNYSSELNVNALELEDSALYLCASSLVGRTEAFFGQGTRLTVV.

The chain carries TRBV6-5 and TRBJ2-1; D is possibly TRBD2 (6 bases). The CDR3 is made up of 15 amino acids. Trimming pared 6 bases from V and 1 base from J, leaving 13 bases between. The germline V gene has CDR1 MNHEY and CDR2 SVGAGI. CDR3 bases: TGTGCCAGCAGAAGTACCGGGGGTTCCTACAATGAGCAGTTCTTC. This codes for CASRSTGGSYNEQFF.

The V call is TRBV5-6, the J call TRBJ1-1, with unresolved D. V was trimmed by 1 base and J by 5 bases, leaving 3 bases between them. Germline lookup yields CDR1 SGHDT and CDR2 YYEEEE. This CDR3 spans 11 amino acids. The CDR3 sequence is CASSLSTEAFF. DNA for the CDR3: TGTGCCAGCAGCTTGTCAACTGAAGCTTTCTTT.

The CDR3 nucleotides are TGTGCCAGCAGTTACTCGATTCGGGGGTTGGTTGAAGCTTTCTTT. Its translation is CASSYSIRGLVEAFF. The gene calls are TRBV6-5 and TRBJ1-1; D possibly corresponds to TRBD1 (5 bases). The CDR3 runs to 15 residues. Germline CDR1 MNHEY, CDR2 SVGAGI. The V end was cut by 0 bases, the J end by 7 bases, with 15 bases between.

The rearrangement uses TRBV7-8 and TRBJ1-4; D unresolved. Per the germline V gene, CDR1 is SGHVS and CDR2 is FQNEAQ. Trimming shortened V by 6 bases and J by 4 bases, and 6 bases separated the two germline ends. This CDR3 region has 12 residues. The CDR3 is CASSFLNEKLFF. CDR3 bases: TGTGCCAGCAGTTTCCTTAATGAAAAACTGTTTTTT.

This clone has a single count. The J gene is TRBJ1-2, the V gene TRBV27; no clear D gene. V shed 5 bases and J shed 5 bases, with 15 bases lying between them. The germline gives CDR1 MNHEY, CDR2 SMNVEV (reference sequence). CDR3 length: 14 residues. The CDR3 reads CASSERVRLYGYTF. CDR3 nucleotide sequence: TGTGCCAGCAGTGAACGCGTCAGGCTTTATGGCTACACCTTC.

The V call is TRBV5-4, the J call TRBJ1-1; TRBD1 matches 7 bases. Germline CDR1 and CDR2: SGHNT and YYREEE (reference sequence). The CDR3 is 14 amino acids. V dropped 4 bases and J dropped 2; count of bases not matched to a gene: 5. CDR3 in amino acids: CASSIGGANTEAFF. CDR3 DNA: TGTGCCAGCAGCATAGGGGGCGCAAACACTGAAGCTTTCTTT. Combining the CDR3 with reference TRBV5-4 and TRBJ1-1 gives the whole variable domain ETGVTQSPTHLIKTRGQQVTLRCSSQSGHNTVSWYQQALGQGPQFIFQYYREEENGRGNFPPRFSGLQFPNYSSELNVNALELDDSALYLCASSIGGANTEAFFGQGTRLTVV.